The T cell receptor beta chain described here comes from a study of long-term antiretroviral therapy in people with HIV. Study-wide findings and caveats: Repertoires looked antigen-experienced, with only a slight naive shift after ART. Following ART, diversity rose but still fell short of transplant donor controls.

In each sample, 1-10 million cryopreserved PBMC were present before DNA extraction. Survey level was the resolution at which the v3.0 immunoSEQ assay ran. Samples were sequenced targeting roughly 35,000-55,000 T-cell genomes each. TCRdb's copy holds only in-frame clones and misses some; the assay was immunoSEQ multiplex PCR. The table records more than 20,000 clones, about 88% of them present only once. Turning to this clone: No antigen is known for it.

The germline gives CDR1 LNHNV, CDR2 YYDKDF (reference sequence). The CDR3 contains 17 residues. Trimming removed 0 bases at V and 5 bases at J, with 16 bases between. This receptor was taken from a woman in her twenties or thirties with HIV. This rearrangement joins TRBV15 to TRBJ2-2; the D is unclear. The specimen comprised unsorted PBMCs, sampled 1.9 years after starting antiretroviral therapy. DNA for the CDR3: TGTGCCACCAGCAGAGATTTGGGGTCCGCCGGGACCGGGGAGCTGTTTTTT. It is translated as CATSRDLGSAGTGELFF.